The 13 T cell receptor beta chains given below trace back to one sample, sequenced in a study of blood T cell repertoires in COVID-19. Assay: immunoSEQ multiplex PCR; the TCRdb copy retains only in-frame clones and omits some. Of about 28,000 clones in the sample, roughly 79% were seen once. The sample comprised peripheral blood. Source of these receptors: a man between 65 and 80 years old with acute or convalescent COVID-19.

This chain links TRBV11-3 with TRBJ1-2; TRBD1 matches at 7 bases. This CDR3 is built from 18 residues. Germline V gives CDR1 SGHNT, CDR2 YENEEA. Germline trimming cut 4 bases from V and 6 bases from J; bases unmatched to any gene: 20. In DNA, the CDR3 is TGTGCCAGCAGCTCGTCGCCTACCGGGACACACCAGGGGGATGGCTACACCTTC. This codes for CASSSSPTGTHQGDGYTF.

This clone showed up just once. In DNA, the CDR3 is TGTGCCAGCAGTTTGCAGGGCACATCCTACGAGCAGTACTTC. Its translation: CASSLQGTSYEQYF. The V call is TRBV27, the J call TRBJ2-7, with D maybe TRBD1 (5 bases). The CDR3 runs to 14 residues. The germline V gene has CDR1 MNHEY and CDR2 SMNVEV (reference sequence). Trimming removed 3 bases from V and 1 base from J, with 10 bases in between.

The chain combines TRBV19 with TRBJ2-7; maybe TRBD2 (5 bases). The CDR3 totals 12 residues. The V gene lost 4 bases and the J gene lost 7 bases, with 11 bases spanning the gap. Germline CDR1 is LNHDA and CDR2 is SQIVND (reference sequence). CDR3 in DNA: TGTGCCAGTAGTACGACCGGGATAGAGCAGTACTTC. Translated: CASSTTGIEQYF.

Only a few counts were recorded for this clone. CDR3 protein: CASSSDRVSNQPQHF. CDR3 nucleotide sequence: TGTGCCAGCAGCTCCGACAGGGTGAGCAATCAGCCCCAGCATTTT. V usage is TRBV7-8 and J usage is TRBJ1-5; 7 bases fit TRBD1. Germline trimming cut 4 bases from V and 1 base from J; bases unmatched to any gene: 4. CDR3 length: 15 residues. Germline V gene sequence: CDR1 SGHVS, CDR2 FQNEAQ.

The chain combines TRBV11-1 with TRBJ2-7; 7 nucleotides agree with TRBD2. J lost 2 bases, V lost 5 bases, and 9 bases had no gene match. CDR1 is SGHAT and CDR2 is FQDESV in the germline V gene (reference sequence). The CDR3 has 15 residues. The CDR3 region is CASSREAGPAYEQYF. The CDR3 DNA reads as TGTGCCAGCAGCCGCGAAGCGGGACCCGCCTACGAGCAGTACTTC. Drawing the rest from reference TRBV11-1 and TRBJ2-7, the complete variable domain is EAEVAQSPRYKITEKSQAVAFWCDPISGHATLYWYRQILGQGPELLVQFQDESVVDDSQLPKDRFSAERLKGVDSTLKIQPAELGDSAMYLCASSREAGPAYEQYFGPGTRLTVT.

This sequence joins TRBV3-1 (or the pseudogene TRBV3-2) and TRBJ2-7, with 10 nucleotides matching TRBD1. Germline CDR1 LGHDT, CDR2 YNNKEL (reference sequence). The V and J ends lost 8 bases and 6 bases, in that order; junction bases with no gene match: 7. The CDR3 has 13 residues. The CDR3 reads CASSAGTGVEQYF. Here the CDR3 DNA reads TGTGCCAGCTCCGCCGGGACAGGGGTCGAGCAGTACTTC.

The genes are TRBV5-1 and TRBJ2-5; TRBD2 aligns across 9 bases. V was pared by 4 bases and J by 4 bases, with 5 bases of the junction left unmatched. The length of the CDR3 is 14 residues. Germline-derived CDR1 and CDR2 are SGHRS and YFSETQ. For the CDR3, the DNA is TGCGCCAGCAGCGGGTTAGCGGGAGTAGAGACCCAGTACTTC. Its protein product is CASSGLAGVETQYF.

The CDR3, as DNA: TGCGCCAGCAGCTTTGGGACTAGCGGGGCCACAGATACGCAGTATTTT. It is translated as CASSFGTSGATDTQYF. This rearrangement joins TRBV5-1 to TRBJ2-3; 13 nucleotides line up with TRBD2. V shed 2 bases and J 2 bases; nucleotides not matched to a gene: 2. CDR1 SGHRS and CDR2 YFSETQ come from the germline V gene. This CDR3 region has 16 residues.

This sequence joins TRBV5-4 and TRBJ2-4, with 14 bases aligning to TRBD2. CDR1 is SGHNT, CDR2 YYREEE, per germline (reference sequence). The CDR3 has 16 residues. V was pared by 4 bases and J by 7 bases, with 7 bases of the junction left unmatched. CDR3 loop: CASSIGTSGSRNIQYF. The CDR3 coding sequence is TGTGCCAGCAGCATCGGGACTAGCGGGAGTAGGAACATTCAGTACTTC. The full variable domain, completed using reference TRBV5-4 and TRBJ2-4, is ETGVTQSPTHLIKTRGQQVTLRCSSQSGHNTVSWYQQALGQGPQFIFQYYREEENGRGNFPPRFSGLQFPNYSSELNVNALELDDSALYLCASSIGTSGSRNIQYFGAGTRLSVL.

V and J are TRBV27 and TRBJ2-2; 7 bases are a match to TRBD1. CDR1 MNHEY and CDR2 SMNVEV come from the germline V gene (reference sequence). The ends lost 4 bases at V and 4 bases at J; junction bases unmatched: 3. The CDR3 runs to 14 residues. The CDR3 coding sequence is TGTGCCAGCAGTTACGGACAGGCCACCGGGGAGCTGTTTTTT. Translation: CASSYGQATGELFF.

The chain uses TRBV7-2 and TRBJ1-6; 9 nucleotides match TRBD1. Germline CDR1 reads SGHTA; CDR2 reads FQGNSA. This CDR3 comprises 18 residues. J lost 3 bases, V lost 3 bases, and 9 bases had no gene match. The CDR3 region is CASSFDHRGRFYNSPLHF. The CDR3 DNA reads TGTGCCAGCAGCTTCGACCACAGGGGGCGCTTCTATAATTCACCCCTCCACTTT.

This clone has a handful of counts. The chain joins TRBV2 to TRBJ1-1; D may be TRBD1 (5 bases). This CDR3 is 13 amino acids long. The V gene's germline CDR1 is SNHLY and CDR2 FYNNEI. V was clipped by 7 bases and J by 10 bases, with 19 bases between them. As DNA, the CDR3 is TGTGCCAGCAAACCGCTTTTCTGGGGGGGAGCTTTCTTT. Amino acids: CASKPLFWGGAFF.

V usage is TRBV24-1 and J usage is TRBJ2-3; TRBD1 might be the D (7 bases). The germline V gene has CDR1 KGHDR and CDR2 SFDVKD. V was clipped by 4 bases and J by 2 bases, with 12 bases between them. This CDR3 comprises 15 residues. Here the CDR3 DNA reads TGTGCCACCAGTGACCCAGGGGGGCCCACAGATACGCAGTATTTT. The encoded protein is CATSDPGGPTDTQYF.